This TCR beta chain derives from a study of CD8 T cells in ankylosing spondylitis. Study-wide results and limits: Clones linked with disease were CD8+ and fairly uncommon in the peripheral blood.

As to this clonotype: Its specificity is not known.

From the 5' RACE reads, TCRdb called clonotypes with MiXCR, one entry per CDR3 protein. The repertoire holds hundreds of thousands of distinct CDR3 sequences, about 30% seen once, with 4% to 5% in the top ten. The length of the CDR3 is 14 residues. The V segment lost 6 bases and the J segment 5 bases; nucleotides outside the gene matches: 6. The sample taken for sequencing was blood, either unsorted or a sorted T cell fraction (not recorded which). This sequence joins TRBV12-3 or TRBV12-4 and TRBJ2-3; 9 bases line up with TRBD1. The sequence was collected from a male donor with ankylosing spondylitis or in good health (not recorded which). CDR3 nucleotide sequence: TGTGCCAGCAGCCCACAGGGGGCTGGAGATACGCAGTATTTT. Residues: CASSPQGAGDTQYF.